Here is one T cell receptor beta chain with its context. The V gene end was trimmed by 5 bases and the J gene end by 6 bases; junction bases not matched to a gene: 6. There are 13 residues in the CDR3. Germline V gene sequence: CDR1 SGHTA, CDR2 FQGNSA. This record comes from a study of cytomegalovirus exposure and HLA in healthy donors. Primers included in the PCR were 60 Vbeta and 13 Jbeta primers. The table came from immunoSEQ multiplex PCR; TCRdb's copy has only in-frame clones and leaves some out. The data show around 280,000 clones, 70% to 90% seen once. Sequences were obtained from PBMCs. The sequence was collected from a woman between 18 and 29 years old in good health and CMV-seronegative. V usage is TRBV7-2 and J usage is TRBJ1-2; TRBD1 matches 7 bases. CDR3 sequence reads: CASSPQGWDGYTF. CDR3 DNA: TGTGCCAGCAGCCCACAGGGGTGGGATGGCTACACCTTC. The full variable domain, completed using reference TRBV7-2 and TRBJ1-2, is GAGVSQSPSNKVTEKGKDVELRCDPISGHTALYWYRQSLGQGLEFLIYFQGNSAPDKSGLPSDRFSAERTGGSVSTLTIQRTQQEDSAVYLCASSPQGWDGYTFGSGTRLTVV.